Listed here are 16 T cell receptor beta chains from one sample, sequenced in a study of cytomegalovirus exposure and HLA in healthy donors. The PCR made use of 60 Vbeta and 13 Jbeta primers. The data were produced by immunoSEQ multiplex PCR, yet TCRdb's version contains in-frame clones alone and is incomplete. The sample shows 60,000 to 70,000 clones, more than 80% of them seen only once. The sample consisted of PBMCs. These TCRs come from a woman younger than 45 in good health and CMV-seronegative.

V and J are TRBV4-3 and TRBJ2-7, with D perhaps matching TRBD2 (5 bases). There are 15 residues in the CDR3. The V and J ends lost 4 bases and 1 base respectively, with 14 bases between them. Germline-derived CDR1 and CDR2 are LGHNA and YSLEER. The CDR3 region has the DNA TGCGCCAGCAGCCGAACTGCCTGGGAGTCCTACGAGCAGTACTTC. It yields the protein CASSRTAWESYEQYF.

The gene calls are TRBV10-3 and TRBJ2-5, with TRBD1 matching 10 bases. J lost 4 bases, V lost 6 bases, and 5 bases had no gene match. CDR1 and CDR2 (germline): ENHRY, SYGVKD. This CDR3 is 14 amino acids long. In DNA, the CDR3 is TGTGCCATCAGGGAGACAGGGGGCAGAGAGACCCAGTACTTC. Protein sequence: CAIRETGGRETQYF.

The chain carries TRBV29-1 and TRBJ2-1, with 10 bases aligning to TRBD1. The CDR3 is 13 residues long. The germline V gene has CDR1 SQVTM and CDR2 ANQGSEA. The V gene end was trimmed by 7 bases and the J gene end by 4 bases; junction bases not matched to a gene: 4. The CDR3 sequence: CSAPGQGYNEQFF. The CDR3 region has the DNA TGCAGCGCTCCGGGACAGGGGTACAATGAGCAGTTCTTC.

The chain is built from TRBV2 and TRBJ2-7, with 9 nucleotides matching TRBD1. After removal of 6 bases from V and 2 bases from J, the junction contained 17 bases not matched to a gene. The germline V gene encodes CDR1 SNHLY and CDR2 FYNNEI. The CDR3 length is 18 residues. CDR3 protein: CASRKPRDRANRTYEQYF. As DNA, the CDR3 is TGTGCCAGCAGGAAGCCCCGGGACAGGGCTAACAGAACCTACGAGCAGTACTTC.

The CDR3 bases are TGTGCCAGCAGTTATAACAGAGGACAGTATGAAGCTTTCTTT. It is translated as CASSYNRGQYEAFF. The rearrangement uses TRBV6-5 and TRBJ1-1, with a tentative D call TRBD1 (6 bases). The CDR3 loop spans 14 amino acids. V was clipped by 3 bases and J by 7 bases, with 15 bases between them. The germline gives CDR1 MNHEY, CDR2 SVGAGI.

This clone was found a few times. The V and J genes are TRBV6-1 and TRBJ1-5, with D unclear. The CDR3 is made up of 13 amino acids. Germline V lookup: CDR1 MNHNS, CDR2 SASEGT. V was pared by 2 bases and J by 6 bases, with 8 bases between. The CDR3 coding sequence is TGTGCCAGCAGTGAACTGCCGGGTCAGCCCCAGCATTTT. It specifies CASSELPGQPQHF.

Here the CDR3 DNA reads TGCAGTGCCCCCGGGACAGTCACACAGTACTTC. Its translation: CSAPGTVTQYF. This chain connects TRBV20-1 to TRBJ2-7; 7 bases align to TRBD1. J was trimmed by 10 bases and V by 6 bases; bases with no gene match: 9. The CDR3 contains 11 residues. Germline CDR1 is DFQATT and CDR2 is SNEGSKA (reference sequence).

The V call is TRBV19, the J call TRBJ2-1; 10 nucleotides line up with TRBD2. Germline trimming cut 3 bases from V and 9 bases from J; bases unmatched to any gene: 8. The germline V gene encodes CDR1 LNHDA and CDR2 SQIVND (reference sequence). The CDR3 totals 15 residues. The CDR3 nucleotides are TGTGCCAGTAGTATTGAGACTAGCGGGTCCGCTGAGCAGTTCTTC. Translating gives CASSIETSGSAEQFF.

The chain has TRBV7-2 and TRBJ2-5; 8 bases fit TRBD2. This CDR3 contains 14 residues. The junction had 5 bases not matched to a gene; V was cut back by 6 bases and J by 2 bases. From germline, CDR1 is SGHTA and CDR2 FQGNSA. The CDR3 coding sequence is TGTGCCAGCAGTCTTAGCGGGGTACAAGAGACCCAGTACTTC. It is translated as CASSLSGVQETQYF.

The DNA of the CDR3 is TGCGCCAGCAGCCCCACCCGAGAAACTAATGAAAAACTGTTTTTT. Translating it yields CASSPTRETNEKLFF. The chain joins TRBV5-1 to TRBJ1-4; D remains ambiguous. The V end was cut by 4 bases, the J end by 1 base, with 11 bases between. The CDR3 length is 15 residues. Germline lookup yields CDR1 SGHRS and CDR2 YFSETQ.

This clone appeared once. The rearrangement uses TRBV19 and TRBJ1-5; D not certain. This CDR3 region has 15 residues. Germline V gives CDR1 LNHDA, CDR2 SQIVND (reference sequence). Deletions cut 3 bases from V and 0 bases from J, with 9 bases between. Here the CDR3 DNA reads TGTGCCAGTAGTATTATGAGGTATAGCAATCAGCCCCAGCATTTT. Translating it yields CASSIMRYSNQPQHF. Complete variable domain (other parts from reference TRBV19 and TRBJ1-5): DGGITQSPKYLFRKEGQNVTLSCEQNLNHDAMYWYRQDPGQGLRLIYYSQIVNDFQKGDIAEGYSVSREKKESFPLTVTSAQKNPTAFYLCASSIMRYSNQPQHFGDGTRLSIL.

The chain is built from TRBV5-1 and TRBJ2-3, with D possibly being TRBD2 (6 bases). V lost 1 base, J lost 3 bases, and 21 bases lay in between. The CDR3 loop spans 18 amino acids. CDR1 and CDR2 (germline): SGHRS, YFSETQ. The CDR3 loop reads CASSLLWGGMGSTDTQYF. Written as DNA, the CDR3 is TGCGCCAGCAGCTTGCTCTGGGGAGGTATGGGCAGTACAGATACGCAGTATTTT. Combining the CDR3 with reference TRBV5-1 and TRBJ2-3 gives the whole variable domain KAGVTQTPRYLIKTRGQQVTLSCSPISGHRSVSWYQQTPGQGLQFLFEYFSETQRNKGNFPGRFSGRQFSNSRSEMNVSTLELGDSALYLCASSLLWGGMGSTDTQYFGPGTRLTVL.

The chain has TRBV9 and TRBJ1-2; tentative D call: TRBD1 (6 bases). V was shortened by 0 bases and J by 1 base, with 13 bases between the two germline ends. This CDR3 spans 16 amino acids. In germline, CDR1 is SGDLS, CDR2 YYNGEE. The CDR3 DNA reads as TGTGCCAGCAGCGTAGGGGGGGGGCAGGGTAACTATGGCTACACCTTC. Amino acid sequence: CASSVGGGQGNYGYTF.

As for this clone: Germline is not matched at one junction end, which may reflect a read error. The sample carries other DNA sequences with the same CDR3. This rearrangement joins TRBV2 to TRBJ2-1; 13 bases fit TRBD2. Germline values: CDR1 SNHLY, CDR2 FYNNEI. The CDR3 contains 15 residues. In DNA form, the CDR3 reads TGCGCCAGCAGGCCCGGACTAGCGGGGGAGAATGAGCAGTTCTTC. It codes for CASRPGLAGENEQFF.

The chain combines TRBV30 with TRBJ1-3; the D gene is possibly TRBD1 (5 bases). The CDR3 covers 18 residues. V gave up 0 bases and J gave up 0 bases, with 18 bases separating them. Germline CDR1 and CDR2: GTSNPN and SVGIG (reference sequence). The CDR3 DNA is TGTGCCTGGAGTGTAACCAGACAGCAACCAGTCTCTGGAAACACCATATATTTT. It encodes CAWSVTRQQPVSGNTIYF.

J is TRBJ1-1 and V is TRBV7-8; D may be TRBD1 (5 bases). The CDR3 loop spans 17 amino acids. V shed 4 bases and J shed 1 base, with 19 bases lying between them. Germline V gene data show CDR1 as SGHVS and CDR2 as FQNEAQ. CDR3 bases: TGTGCCAGCAGCTCCGGAGACAGACCCTGGGGGAACACTGAAGCTTTCTTT. Translated, it gives CASSSGDRPWGNTEAFF. Complete variable domain (other parts from reference TRBV7-8 and TRBJ1-1): GAGVSQSPRYKVAKRGQDVALRCDPISGHVSLFWYQQALGQGPEFLTYFQNEAQLDKSGLPSDRFFAERPEGSVSTLKIQRTQQEDSAVYLCASSSGDRPWGNTEAFFGQGTRLTVV.